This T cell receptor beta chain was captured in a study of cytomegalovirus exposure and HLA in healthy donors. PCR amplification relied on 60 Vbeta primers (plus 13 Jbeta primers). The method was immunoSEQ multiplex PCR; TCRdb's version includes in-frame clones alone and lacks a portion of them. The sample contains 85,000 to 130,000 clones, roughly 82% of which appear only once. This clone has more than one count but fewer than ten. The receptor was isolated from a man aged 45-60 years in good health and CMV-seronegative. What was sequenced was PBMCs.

CDR3 residues: CASSLDSYNEQFF. Here the CDR3 DNA reads TGTGCCAGCAGTTTGGACAGTTACAATGAGCAGTTCTTC. The rearrangement joins TRBV6-1 to TRBJ2-1, with D possibly TRBD1 on 6 matching bases. V lost 5 bases and J 4 bases, leaving 9 bases between the germline ends. CDR3 length: 13 residues. CDR1 is MNHNS, CDR2 SASEGT, per germline.